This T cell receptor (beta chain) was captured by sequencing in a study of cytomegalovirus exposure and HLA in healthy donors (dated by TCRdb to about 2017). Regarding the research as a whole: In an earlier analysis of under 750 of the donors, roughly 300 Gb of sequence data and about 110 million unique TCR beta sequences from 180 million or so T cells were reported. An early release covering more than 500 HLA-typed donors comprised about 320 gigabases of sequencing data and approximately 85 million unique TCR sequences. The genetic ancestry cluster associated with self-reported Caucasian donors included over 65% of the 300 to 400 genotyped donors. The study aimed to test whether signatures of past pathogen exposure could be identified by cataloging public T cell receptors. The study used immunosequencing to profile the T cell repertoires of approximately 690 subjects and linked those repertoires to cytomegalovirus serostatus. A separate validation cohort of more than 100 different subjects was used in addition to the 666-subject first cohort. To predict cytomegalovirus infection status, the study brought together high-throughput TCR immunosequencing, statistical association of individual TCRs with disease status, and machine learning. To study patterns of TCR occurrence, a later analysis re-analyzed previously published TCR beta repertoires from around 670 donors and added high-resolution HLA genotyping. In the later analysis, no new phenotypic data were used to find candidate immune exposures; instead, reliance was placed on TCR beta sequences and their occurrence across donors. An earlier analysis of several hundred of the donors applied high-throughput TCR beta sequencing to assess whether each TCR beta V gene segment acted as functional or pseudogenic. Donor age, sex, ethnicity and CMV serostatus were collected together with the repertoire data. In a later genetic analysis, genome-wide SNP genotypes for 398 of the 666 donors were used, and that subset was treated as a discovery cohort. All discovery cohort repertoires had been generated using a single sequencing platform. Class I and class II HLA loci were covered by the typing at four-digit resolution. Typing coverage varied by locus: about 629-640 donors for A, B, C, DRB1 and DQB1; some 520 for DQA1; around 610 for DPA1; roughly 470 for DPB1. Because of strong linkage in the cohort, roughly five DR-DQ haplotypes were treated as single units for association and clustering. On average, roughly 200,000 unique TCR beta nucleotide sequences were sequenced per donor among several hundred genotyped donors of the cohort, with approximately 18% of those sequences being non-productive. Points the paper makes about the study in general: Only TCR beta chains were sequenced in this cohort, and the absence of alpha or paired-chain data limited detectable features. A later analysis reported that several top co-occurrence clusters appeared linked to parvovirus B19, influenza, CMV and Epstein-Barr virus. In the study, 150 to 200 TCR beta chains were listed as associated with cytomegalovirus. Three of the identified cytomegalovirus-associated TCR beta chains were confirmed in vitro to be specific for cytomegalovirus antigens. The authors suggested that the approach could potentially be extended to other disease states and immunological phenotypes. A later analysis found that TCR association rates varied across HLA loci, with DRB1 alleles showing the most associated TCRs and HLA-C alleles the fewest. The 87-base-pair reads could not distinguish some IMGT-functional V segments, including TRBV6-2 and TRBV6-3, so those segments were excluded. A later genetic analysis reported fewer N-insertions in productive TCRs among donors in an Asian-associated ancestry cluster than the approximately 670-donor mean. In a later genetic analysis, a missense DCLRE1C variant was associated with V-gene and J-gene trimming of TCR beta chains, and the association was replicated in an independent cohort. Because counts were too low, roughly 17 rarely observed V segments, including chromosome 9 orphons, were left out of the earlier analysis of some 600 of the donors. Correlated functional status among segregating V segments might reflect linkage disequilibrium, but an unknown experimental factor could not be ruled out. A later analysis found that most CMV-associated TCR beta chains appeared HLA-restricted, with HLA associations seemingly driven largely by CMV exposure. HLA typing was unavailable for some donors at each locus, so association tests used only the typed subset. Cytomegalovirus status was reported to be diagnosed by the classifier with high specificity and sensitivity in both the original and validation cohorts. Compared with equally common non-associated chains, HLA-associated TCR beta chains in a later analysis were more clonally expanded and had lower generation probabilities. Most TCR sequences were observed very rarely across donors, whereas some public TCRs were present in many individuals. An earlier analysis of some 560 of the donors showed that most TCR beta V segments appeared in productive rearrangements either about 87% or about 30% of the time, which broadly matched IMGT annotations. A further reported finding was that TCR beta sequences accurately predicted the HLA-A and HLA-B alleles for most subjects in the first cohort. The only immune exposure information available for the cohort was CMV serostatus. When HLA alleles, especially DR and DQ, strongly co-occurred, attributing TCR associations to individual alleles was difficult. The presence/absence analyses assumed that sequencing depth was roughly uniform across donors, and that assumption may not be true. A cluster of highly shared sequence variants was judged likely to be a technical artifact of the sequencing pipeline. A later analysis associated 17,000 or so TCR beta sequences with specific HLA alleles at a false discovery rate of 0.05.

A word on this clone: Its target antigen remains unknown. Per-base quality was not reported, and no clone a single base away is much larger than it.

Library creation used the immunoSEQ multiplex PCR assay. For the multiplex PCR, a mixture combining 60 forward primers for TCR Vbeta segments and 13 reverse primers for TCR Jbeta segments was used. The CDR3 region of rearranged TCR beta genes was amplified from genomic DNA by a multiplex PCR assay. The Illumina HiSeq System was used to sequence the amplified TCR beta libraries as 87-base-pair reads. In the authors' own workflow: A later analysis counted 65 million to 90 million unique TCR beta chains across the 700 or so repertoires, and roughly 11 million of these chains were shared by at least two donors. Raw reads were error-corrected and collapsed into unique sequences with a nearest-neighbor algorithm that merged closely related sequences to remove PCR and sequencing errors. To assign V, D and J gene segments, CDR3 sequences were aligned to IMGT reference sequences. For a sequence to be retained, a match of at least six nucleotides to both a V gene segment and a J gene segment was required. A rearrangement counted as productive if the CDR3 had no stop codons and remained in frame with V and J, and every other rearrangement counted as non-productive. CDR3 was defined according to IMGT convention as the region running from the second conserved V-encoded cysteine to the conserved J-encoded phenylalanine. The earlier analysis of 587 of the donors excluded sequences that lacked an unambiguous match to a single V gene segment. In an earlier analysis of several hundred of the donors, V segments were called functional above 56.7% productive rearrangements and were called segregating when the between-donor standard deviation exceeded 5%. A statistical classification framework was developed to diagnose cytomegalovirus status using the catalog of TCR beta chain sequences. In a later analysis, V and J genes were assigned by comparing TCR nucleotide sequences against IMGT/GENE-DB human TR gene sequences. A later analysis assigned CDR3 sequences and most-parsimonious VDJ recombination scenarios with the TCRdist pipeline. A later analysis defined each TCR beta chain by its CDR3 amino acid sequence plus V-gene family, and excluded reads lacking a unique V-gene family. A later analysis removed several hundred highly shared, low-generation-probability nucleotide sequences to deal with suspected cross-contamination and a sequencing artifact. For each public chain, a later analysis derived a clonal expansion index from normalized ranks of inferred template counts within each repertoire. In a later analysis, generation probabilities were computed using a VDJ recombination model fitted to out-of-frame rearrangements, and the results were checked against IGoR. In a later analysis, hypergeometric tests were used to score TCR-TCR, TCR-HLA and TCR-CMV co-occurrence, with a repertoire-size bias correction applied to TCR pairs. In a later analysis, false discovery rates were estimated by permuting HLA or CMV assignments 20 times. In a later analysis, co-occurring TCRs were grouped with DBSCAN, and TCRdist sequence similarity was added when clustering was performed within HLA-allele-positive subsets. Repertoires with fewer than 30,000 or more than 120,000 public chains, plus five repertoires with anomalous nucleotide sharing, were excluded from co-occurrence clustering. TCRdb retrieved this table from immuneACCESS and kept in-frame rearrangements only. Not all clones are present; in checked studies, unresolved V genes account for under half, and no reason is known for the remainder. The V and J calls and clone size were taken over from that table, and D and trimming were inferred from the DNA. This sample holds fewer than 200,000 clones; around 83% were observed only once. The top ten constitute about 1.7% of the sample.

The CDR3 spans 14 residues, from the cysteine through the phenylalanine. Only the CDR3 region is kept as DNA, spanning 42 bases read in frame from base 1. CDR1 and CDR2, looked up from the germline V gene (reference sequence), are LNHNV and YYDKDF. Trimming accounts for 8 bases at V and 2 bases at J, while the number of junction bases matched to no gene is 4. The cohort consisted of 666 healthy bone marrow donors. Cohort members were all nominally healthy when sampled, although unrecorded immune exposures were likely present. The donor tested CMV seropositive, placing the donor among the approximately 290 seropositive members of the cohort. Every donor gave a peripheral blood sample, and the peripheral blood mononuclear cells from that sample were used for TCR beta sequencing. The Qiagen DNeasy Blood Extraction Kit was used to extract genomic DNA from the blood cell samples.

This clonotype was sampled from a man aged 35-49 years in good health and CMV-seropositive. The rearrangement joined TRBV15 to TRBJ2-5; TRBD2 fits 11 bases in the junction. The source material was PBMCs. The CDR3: CATAVAGGQETQYF. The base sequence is TGTGCCACCGCTGTAGCGGGAGGGCAAGAGACCCAGTACTTC.